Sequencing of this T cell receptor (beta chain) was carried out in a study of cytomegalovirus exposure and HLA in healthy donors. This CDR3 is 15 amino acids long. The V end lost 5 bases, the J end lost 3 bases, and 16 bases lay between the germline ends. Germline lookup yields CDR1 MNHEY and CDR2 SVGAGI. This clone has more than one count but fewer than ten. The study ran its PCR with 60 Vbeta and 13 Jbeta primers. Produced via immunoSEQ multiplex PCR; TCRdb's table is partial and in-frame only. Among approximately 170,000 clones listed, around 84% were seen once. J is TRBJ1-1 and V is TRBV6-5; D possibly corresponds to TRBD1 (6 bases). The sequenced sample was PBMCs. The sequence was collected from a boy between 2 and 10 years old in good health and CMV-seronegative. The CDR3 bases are TGTGCCAGCAGTCTGTGGAGCAGGGGCGACACTGAAGCTTTCTTT. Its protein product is CASSLWSRGDTEAFF.